Detailed here is one TCR beta chain. Its antigen is currently unknown. The assay was immunoSEQ multiplex PCR, and TCRdb's table has in-frame clones only and misses some. The sample has approximately 15,000 clones; approximately 84% are singletons. The germline V gene has CDR1 LNHDA and CDR2 SQIVND (reference sequence). The length of the CDR3 is 13 residues. Germline trimming cut 6 bases from V and 5 bases from J; bases unmatched to any gene: 4. The data belong to a study of follicular helper T cells after annual influenza vaccination. Background on the study: Sampling occurred days 0, 7 and 28 after each influenza vaccination.

Time point here: 2015-2016 season, pre-vaccination. No donor had influenza vaccine in the prior 6 months; all lived in the community. Study conclusions and caveats: Each annual vaccination recalled recurring oligoclonal ICOS+CD38+ cTfh clonotypes.

The specimen was CXCR5- memory CD4+ T cells sorted from blood, collected on the day of influenza vaccination. The V and J genes are TRBV19 and TRBJ2-5, with 9 positions matching TRBD2. The TCR originated in an adult who received the influenza vaccine. The CDR3 coding sequence is TGTGCCAGTAGGCGGGGGGGCGTTGAGACCCAGTACTTC. It specifies CASRRGGVETQYF. The full variable domain, with the rest looked up from reference TRBV19 and TRBJ2-5, is DGGITQSPKYLFRKEGQNVTLSCEQNLNHDAMYWYRQDPGQGLRLIYYSQIVNDFQKGDIAEGYSVSREKKESFPLTVTSAQKNPTAFYLCASRRGGVETQYFGPGTRLLVL.